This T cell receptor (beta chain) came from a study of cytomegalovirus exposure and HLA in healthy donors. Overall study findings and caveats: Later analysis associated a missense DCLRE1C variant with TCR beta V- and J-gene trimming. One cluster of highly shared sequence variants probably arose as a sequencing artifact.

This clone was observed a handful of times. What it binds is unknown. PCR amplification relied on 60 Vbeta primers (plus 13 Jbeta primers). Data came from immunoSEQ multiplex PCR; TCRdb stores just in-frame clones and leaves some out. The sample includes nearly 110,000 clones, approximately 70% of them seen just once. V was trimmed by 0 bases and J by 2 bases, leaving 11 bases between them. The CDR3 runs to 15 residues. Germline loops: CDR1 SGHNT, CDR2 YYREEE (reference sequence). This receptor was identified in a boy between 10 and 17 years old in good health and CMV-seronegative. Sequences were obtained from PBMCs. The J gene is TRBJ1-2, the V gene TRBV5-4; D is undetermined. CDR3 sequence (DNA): TGTGCCAGCAGCTTGGCGTTTACGGGGAACTATGGCTACACCTTC. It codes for CASSLAFTGNYGYTF.